Detailed here is one T cell receptor (beta chain). This sample is part of a study of blood T cell repertoires in COVID-19. Germline values: CDR1 MNHEY, CDR2 SMNVEV (reference sequence). The CDR3 spans 15 residues. The trim removed 3 bases at V and 4 bases at J, leaving 7 bases unmatched. Only in-frame clones appear in the TCRdb table, and some are missing; sequencing was by immunoSEQ multiplex PCR. The repertoire holds about 220,000 clones, with approximately 85% as singletons. Sequencing was performed on peripheral blood. J is TRBJ1-1 and V is TRBV27; 8 positions agree with TRBD1. The receptor was derived from a man aged 50 to 60 who had recovered from COVID-19. CDR3 loop: CASSFRQGAGTEAFF. The CDR3, as DNA: TGTGCCAGCAGTTTCCGGCAGGGGGCAGGCACTGAAGCTTTCTTT.